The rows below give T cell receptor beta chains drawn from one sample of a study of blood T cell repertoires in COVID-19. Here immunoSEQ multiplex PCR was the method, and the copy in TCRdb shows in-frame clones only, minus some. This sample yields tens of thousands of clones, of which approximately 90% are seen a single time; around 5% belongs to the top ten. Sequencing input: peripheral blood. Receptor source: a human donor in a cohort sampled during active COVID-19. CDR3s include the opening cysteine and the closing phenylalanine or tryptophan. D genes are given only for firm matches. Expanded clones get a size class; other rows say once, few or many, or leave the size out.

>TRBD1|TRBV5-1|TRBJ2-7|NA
CASSFTGTGIYEQYF
TGCGCCAGCAGCTTCACCGGGACAGGGATCTACGAGCAGTACTTC
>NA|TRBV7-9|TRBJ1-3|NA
CASSPRGTGNTIYF
TGTGCCAGCAGCCCAAGAGGGACAGGAAACACCATATATTTT
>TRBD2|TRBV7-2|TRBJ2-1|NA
CASSLSGRALNEQFF
TGTGCCAGCAGCTTAAGCGGGAGGGCCCTGAATGAGCAGTTCTTC
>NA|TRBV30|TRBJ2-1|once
CAWDPGSYYNEQFF
TGTGCCTGGGACCCTGGTAGCTACTACAATGAGCAGTTCTTC
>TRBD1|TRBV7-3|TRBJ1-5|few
CASSPTGGNQPQHF
TGTGCCAGCAGCCCGACAGGGGGCAATCAGCCCCAGCATTTT
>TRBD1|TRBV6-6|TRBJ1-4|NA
CASRATGGGEKLFF
TGTGCCAGCAGAGCGACAGGGGGCGGAGAAAAACTGTTTTTT
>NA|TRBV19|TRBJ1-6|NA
CASSIMTGSPLHF
TGTGCCAGTAGTATAATGACGGGGTCACCCCTCCACTTT
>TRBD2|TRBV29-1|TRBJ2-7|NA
CSVAGLAGGLRNEQYF
TGCAGCGTTGCAGGACTAGCGGGAGGGTTGAGGAACGAGCAGTACTTC
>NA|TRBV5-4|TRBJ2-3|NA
CASSPHAGSTDTQYF
TGTGCCAGCAGCCCACATGCAGGAAGCACAGATACGCAGTATTTT
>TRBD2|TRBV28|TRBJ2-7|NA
CASSLPTSGRPEQYF
TGTGCCAGCAGTTTACCGACTAGCGGGAGGCCCGAGCAGTACTTC
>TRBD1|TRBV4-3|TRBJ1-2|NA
CASSQDKGAGYGYTF
TGCGCCAGCAGCCAAGATAAGGGGGCAGGGTATGGCTACACCTTC
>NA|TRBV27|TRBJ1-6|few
CASSLVRPAGTSPLHF
TGTGCCAGCAGTTTAGTTAGGCCGGCAGGTACTTCACCCCTCCACTTT
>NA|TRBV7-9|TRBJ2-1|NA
CASSFPSETLPNEQFF
TGTGCCAGCAGCTTCCCGTCAGAAACATTACCCAATGAGCAGTTCTTC
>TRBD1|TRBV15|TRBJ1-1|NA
CATSRGTNRQGGTEAFF
TGTGCCACCAGCAGAGGAACGAACCGACAGGGGGGCACTGAAGCTTTCTTT
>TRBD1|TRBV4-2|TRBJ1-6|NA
CASSQETGPNSPLHF
TGTGCCAGCAGCCAAGAGACAGGGCCTAATTCACCCCTCCACTTT
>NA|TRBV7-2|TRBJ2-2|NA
CASSFGRRRSGGELFF
TGTGCCAGCAGCTTTGGTCGCAGGCGCAGCGGCGGGGAGCTGTTTTTT
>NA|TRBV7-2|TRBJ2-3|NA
CASSLGGGGTTQYF
TGTGCCAGCAGCTTAGGAGGGGGCGGGACTACGCAGTATTTT
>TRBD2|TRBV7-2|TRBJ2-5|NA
CASSSSGTTKETQYF
TGTGCCAGCAGCTCTTCCGGGACTACTAAAGAGACCCAGTACTTC
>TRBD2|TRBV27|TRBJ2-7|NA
CASSSGTSGATYEQYF
TGTGCCAGCAGTTCCGGGACTAGCGGGGCCACTTACGAGCAGTACTTC
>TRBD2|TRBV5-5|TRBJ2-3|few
CASSLSGLAGMDTQYF
TGTGCCAGCAGCTTGTCCGGTCTAGCGGGAATGGATACGCAGTATTTT
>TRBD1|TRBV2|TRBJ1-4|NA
CASRYGQGRGEKLFF
TGTGCCAGCAGATACGGACAGGGGAGGGGTGAAAAACTGTTTTTT
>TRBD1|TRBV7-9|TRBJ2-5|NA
CASSNGQGKGETQYF
TGTGCCAGCAGCAACGGACAGGGGAAGGGAGAGACCCAGTACTTC
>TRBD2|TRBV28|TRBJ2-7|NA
CASSSPAGGGEQYF
TGTGCCAGCAGTTCCCCGGCGGGGGGGGGCGAGCAGTACTTC
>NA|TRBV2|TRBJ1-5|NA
CASQQLNNQPQHF
TGTGCCAGCCAACAGTTAAACAATCAGCCCCAGCATTTT
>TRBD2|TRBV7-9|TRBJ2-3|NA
CASSLLFGGRAKVTDTQYF
TGTGCCAGCAGCTTGCTGTTCGGCGGGAGGGCCAAGGTGACAGATACGCAGTATTTT
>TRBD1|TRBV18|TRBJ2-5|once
CASSPSPGTGKETQYF
TGTGCCAGCTCACCCTCACCTGGGACAGGGAAAGAGACCCAGTACTTC
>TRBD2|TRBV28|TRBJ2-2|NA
CASSLRGRDTGELFF
TGTGCCAGCAGTTTACGCGGGAGGGACACCGGGGAGCTGTTTTTT
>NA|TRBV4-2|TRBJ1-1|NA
CASSQEGAAEAFF
TGTGCCAGCAGCCAAGAAGGGGCAGCTGAAGCTTTCTTT
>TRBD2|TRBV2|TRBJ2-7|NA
CASSESAGLAFYEQYF
TGTGCCAGCAGTGAAAGTGCGGGACTAGCGTTCTACGAGCAGTACTTC
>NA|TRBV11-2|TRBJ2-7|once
CASSSPGGWAHRF
TGTGCCAGCAGCTCTCCAGGTGGGTGGGCGCACAGGTTC
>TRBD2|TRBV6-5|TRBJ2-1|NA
CASTKTSGPVDEQFF
TGTGCCAGCACTAAGACTAGCGGTCCCGTGGATGAGCAGTTCTTC
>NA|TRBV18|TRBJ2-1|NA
CASSPQGLTNEQFF
TGTGCCAGCTCACCCCAGGGCTTAACGAATGAGCAGTTCTTC
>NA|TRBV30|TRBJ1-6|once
CAWSALDGHRSPLHF
TGTGCCTGGAGTGCACTTGACGGCCACAGGTCACCCCTCCACTTT
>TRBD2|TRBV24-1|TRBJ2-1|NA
CATSDGLAESNEQFF
TGTGCCACCAGTGATGGACTAGCGGAAAGCAATGAGCAGTTCTTC
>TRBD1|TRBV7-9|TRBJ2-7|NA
CASSLVGTGNRDDEQYF
TGTGCCAGCAGCTTAGTAGGGACAGGGAACCGGGACGACGAGCAGTACTTC
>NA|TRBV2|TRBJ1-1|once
CASSELAVREAFF
TGTGCCAGCAGTGAACTCGCGGTGAGAGAAGCTTTCTTT
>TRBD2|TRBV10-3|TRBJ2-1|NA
CAIKERDERGNEQFF
TGTGCCATCAAGGAGCGGGACGAGAGGGGTAATGAGCAGTTCTTC
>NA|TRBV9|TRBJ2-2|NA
CASSPGQGPNTGELFF
TGTGCCAGCAGCCCAGGCCAGGGTCCGAACACCGGGGAGCTGTTTTTT
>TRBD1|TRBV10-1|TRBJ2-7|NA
CASSADRIGEQYF
TGCGCCAGCAGTGCGGACAGGATCGGCGAGCAGTACTTC
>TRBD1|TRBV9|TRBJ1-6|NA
CASSVGVDRASPLHF
TGTGCCAGCAGCGTAGGGGTTGACAGGGCCTCACCCCTCCACTTT
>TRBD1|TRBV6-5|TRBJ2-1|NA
CASQGAGEQFF
TGTGCCAGCCAGGGGGCGGGCGAGCAGTTCTTC
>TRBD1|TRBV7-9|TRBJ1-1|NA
CASSPDRGGMNTEAFF
TGTGCCAGCAGCCCTGACAGGGGGGGTATGAACACTGAAGCTTTCTTT
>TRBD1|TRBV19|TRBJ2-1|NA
CASSPRQGASYNEQFF
TGTGCCAGTAGTCCCCGACAGGGGGCTTCCTACAATGAGCAGTTCTTC
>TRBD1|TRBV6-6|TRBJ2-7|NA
CASSPGTGGSWEQYF
TGTGCCAGCAGCCCCGGGACAGGGGGGTCTTGGGAGCAGTACTTC
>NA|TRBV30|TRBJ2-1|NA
CAWSRGGWDEQFF
TGTGCCTGGAGTAGAGGAGGGTGGGATGAGCAGTTCTTC
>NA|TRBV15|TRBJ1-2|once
CATSRGRTYGYTF
TGTGCCACCAGCAGAGGCAGAACGTATGGCTACACCTTC
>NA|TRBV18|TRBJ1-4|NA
CASSPNAREKLFF
TGTGCCAGCTCACCCAACGCTAGGGAAAAACTGTTTTTT
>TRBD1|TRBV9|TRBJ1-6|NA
CASSPQGDNNSPLHF
TGTGCCAGCAGCCCTCAGGGGGATAATAATTCACCCCTCCACTTT
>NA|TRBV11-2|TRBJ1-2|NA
CASRPPGLGYGYTF
TGTGCCAGCAGGCCTCCGGGGTTAGGGTATGGCTACACCTTC
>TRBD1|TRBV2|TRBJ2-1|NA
CAGGQRSYNEQFF
TGTGCCGGGGGACAGAGATCCTACAATGAGCAGTTCTTC
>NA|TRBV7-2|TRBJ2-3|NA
CASSRSTDTQYF
TGTGCCAGCAGCCGGAGCACAGATACGCAGTATTTT
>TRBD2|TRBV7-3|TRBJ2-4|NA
CASSPLGGNIQYF
TGTGCCAGCAGCCCCCTGGGAGGGAACATTCAGTACTTC
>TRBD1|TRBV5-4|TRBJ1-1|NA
CASSNPSNRGGTEAFF
TGTGCCAGCAGCAACCCATCTAACAGGGGGGGAACTGAAGCTTTCTTT